Below are 6 T cell receptor beta chains sequenced from a single sample in a study of blood T cell repertoires in COVID-19. TCRdb keeps only in-frame clones here, not all; method: immunoSEQ multiplex PCR. The repertoire holds roughly 230,000 clones, with about 83% as singletons. Input material: peripheral blood. The receptors derive from a human donor in a cohort sampled during active COVID-19.

DNA for the CDR3: TGTGCCAGTAGTCGGGGGACAGTCAGCAATCAGCCCCAGCATTTT. It is translated as CASSRGTVSNQPQHF. The chain employs TRBV19 and TRBJ1-5, with 7 nucleotides matching TRBD1. The germline gives CDR1 LNHDA, CDR2 SQIVND (reference sequence). The CDR3 totals 15 residues. V shed 5 bases, J shed 1 base, and the junction held 5 bases outside the gene matches. The whole variable domain, filled in from reference TRBV19 and TRBJ1-5, reads DGGITQSPKYLFRKEGQNVTLSCEQNLNHDAMYWYRQDPGQGLRLIYYSQIVNDFQKGDIAEGYSVSREKKESFPLTVTSAQKNPTAFYLCASSRGTVSNQPQHFGDGTRLSIL.

This rearrangement joins TRBV19 to TRBJ1-5, with D possibly matching TRBD1 (5 bases). Looked up from germline, CDR1 is LNHDA and CDR2 is SQIVND (reference sequence). This CDR3 is built from 12 residues. With 7 bases removed from V and 5 bases from J, the gap between germline ends came to 9 bases. In nucleotides, the CDR3 is TGTGCCAGTACCAGGGCAGATCAGCCCCAGCATTTT. Its protein product is CASTRADQPQHF.

The V call is TRBV29-1, the J call TRBJ1-1, with a tentative D call TRBD1 (5 bases). V lost 3 bases, J lost 4 bases, and 15 bases lay in between. Looked up from germline, CDR1 is SQVTM and CDR2 is ANQGSEA. The CDR3 has 14 residues. Here the CDR3 reads CSVDVATGGTEAFF. The CDR3 region has the DNA TGCAGCGTTGACGTCGCGACGGGGGGCACTGAAGCTTTCTTT.

J is TRBJ1-2 and V is TRBV5-5; the D is unclear. CDR1 is SGHKS, CDR2 YYEKEE, per germline (reference sequence). The CDR3 is 15 amino acids. Trimming cost V 2 bases and J 1 base, with 12 bases left between them. The CDR3 reads CASSLGTAFNYGYTF. In DNA form, the CDR3 reads TGTGCCAGCAGCTTAGGAACAGCCTTTAACTATGGCTACACCTTC.

The V call is TRBV5-4, the J call TRBJ2-7; D possibly corresponds to TRBD2 (5 bases). This CDR3 is built from 14 residues. Germline-derived CDR1 and CDR2 are SGHNT and YYREEE (reference sequence). The V end was cut by 4 bases, the J end by 0 bases, with 11 bases between. CDR3 residues: CASSRTGSSYEQYF. The CDR3 nucleotides read TGTGCCAGCAGCCGGACTGGGAGCTCCTACGAGCAGTACTTC.

V gene TRBV27 combines with J gene TRBJ2-3; 9 positions agree with TRBD2. CDR1 is MNHEY and CDR2 is SMNVEV in the germline V gene (reference sequence). The CDR3 is 18 residues long. The junction had 13 bases not matched to a gene; V was cut back by 2 bases and J by 4 bases. The CDR3 region is CASSLIGGLAGLPDTQYF. In DNA, the CDR3 is TGTGCCAGCAGTTTAATAGGGGGGCTAGCGGGGTTACCAGATACGCAGTATTTT.